This entry lists 29 T cell receptor beta chains sequenced from one sample in a study of blood T cell repertoires in COVID-19. This table comes from immunoSEQ multiplex PCR, and its TCRdb copy is limited to in-frame clones, with some not included. The sample lists under 250,000 clones, around nine tenths occurring once. The sequenced sample was peripheral blood. The receptors stem from a woman in her 40s with acute or convalescent COVID-19.

The chain carries TRBV5-4 and TRBJ2-7; 15 nucleotides line up with TRBD2. CDR3 length equals 17 residues. Germline trimming cut 5 bases from V and 0 bases from J; bases unmatched to any gene: 6. In germline, CDR1 is SGHNT, CDR2 YYREEE (reference sequence). The CDR3 reads CASSSGTSGGSSYEQYV. The CDR3 coding sequence is TGTGCCAGCAGTTCCGGGACTAGCGGGGGGAGCTCCTACGAGCAGTACGTC.

This clone was detected only once. This chain connects TRBV24-1 to TRBJ1-2, with 9 bases that match TRBD1. V was clipped by 5 bases and J by 6 bases; unmatched bases: 6. CDR3 length: 14 residues. Per germline, CDR1 KGHDR and CDR2 SFDVKD. DNA for the CDR3: TGTGCCACCAGTGCCCCGGGGACAGGGCATGGCTACACCTTC. Protein sequence: CATSAPGTGHGYTF.

V gene TRBV2 combines with J gene TRBJ1-2; D is unresolved. The CDR3 runs 13 residues. Germline CDR1 and CDR2: SNHLY and FYNNEI. Trimming shortened V by 2 bases and J by 8 bases, and 12 bases separated the two germline ends. CDR3 DNA: TGTGCCAGCAGTGAAATCAGGAAAGAAGGCTACACCTTC. Protein sequence: CASSEIRKEGYTF.

The chain combines TRBV14 with TRBJ1-2, with D possibly TRBD1 on 5 matching bases. Trimming removed 4 bases from V and 5 bases from J, with 17 bases in between. Germline CDR1 reads SGHDN; CDR2 reads FVKESK. CDR3 length: 15 residues. CDR3 DNA: TGTGCCAGCAGCCTCAAAGGGGCGGGGGTATATGGCTACACCTTC. This encodes CASSLKGAGVYGYTF.

This rearrangement joins TRBV3-1 (or the pseudogene TRBV3-2) to TRBJ1-1, with TRBD1 matching over 7 bases. Germline CDR1 is LGHDT and CDR2 is YNNKEL (reference sequence). The CDR3 extends over 16 amino acids. V shed 0 bases and J 5 bases; nucleotides not matched to a gene: 9. The CDR3 loop reads CASSQEVRGRETEAFF. The CDR3 DNA is TGTGCCAGCAGCCAAGAAGTTAGGGGGCGAGAAACTGAAGCTTTCTTT.

This clone was seen once. This sequence joins TRBV13 and TRBJ2-2; 15 bases map to TRBD2. There are 17 residues in the CDR3. The trim removed 3 bases at V and 7 bases at J, leaving 6 bases unmatched. Germline CDR1 and CDR2: PRHDT and FYEKMQ (reference sequence). The chain's CDR3 is CASSFPGLAGGLGELFF. Written as DNA, the CDR3 is TGTGCCAGCAGCTTCCCCGGACTAGCGGGGGGGCTCGGGGAGCTGTTTTTT.

This chain links TRBV5-5 with TRBJ1-4; weak D call: TRBD1 (6 bases). The CDR3 sequence is 14 residues long. In germline, CDR1 is SGHKS, CDR2 YYEKEE (reference sequence). V lost 4 bases to trimming and J lost 4 bases, with 11 bases between them. CDR3 coding DNA: TGTGCCAGCAGCCCCTTACAGGGTAATGAAAAACTGTTTTTT. This translates into CASSPLQGNEKLFF.

The chain combines TRBV30 with TRBJ1-5; D gene unclear. This CDR3 region has 15 residues. Trimming shortened V by 2 bases and J by 0 bases, and 11 bases separated the two germline ends. The germline V gene has CDR1 GTSNPN and CDR2 SVGIG (reference sequence). The CDR3 here is CAWSPTQHSNQPQHF. The DNA of the CDR3 is TGTGCCTGGAGTCCGACTCAACATAGCAATCAGCCCCAGCATTTT.

The V and J genes are TRBV29-1 and TRBJ1-5, with 9 nucleotides matching TRBD1. Germline values: CDR1 SQVTM, CDR2 ANQGSEA. The CDR3 sequence is 12 residues long. Trimming took 3 bases from V and 7 from J; bases not matched to a gene: 1. The CDR3 spells CSVEGQGQPQHF. The CDR3, as DNA: TGCAGCGTTGAGGGACAGGGACAGCCCCAGCATTTT.

The rearrangement links TRBV24-1 to TRBJ2-7; 10 bases map to TRBD1. Germline trimming cut 3 bases from V and 3 bases from J; bases unmatched to any gene: 13. Per the germline V gene, CDR1 is KGHDR and CDR2 is SFDVKD. The CDR3 has 18 amino acids. CDR3 nucleotides: TGTGCCACCAGTGATCCCCGGACAGGGGGTGAAAACCTCTACGAGCAGTACGTC. This translates into CATSDPRTGGENLYEQYV.

The gene calls are TRBV5-5 and TRBJ1-1; TRBD1 might be the D (5 bases). Germline CDR1 reads SGHKS; CDR2 reads YYEKEE (reference sequence). Trimming stripped 0 bases from V and 3 bases from J, with 9 bases between. The CDR3 has 14 residues. CDR3 sequence: CASSLDGGYTEAFF. The CDR3 region has the DNA TGTGCCAGCAGCTTGGACGGGGGTTACACTGAAGCTTTCTTT.

CDR3 residues: CASSLASVTGELFF. The CDR3 nucleotides are TGTGCCAGCAGCTTAGCGAGCGTCACCGGGGAGCTGTTTTTT. V gene TRBV7-2 combines with J gene TRBJ2-2; D is undetermined. Trimming removed 0 bases at V and 4 bases at J, with 6 bases between. Germline CDR1 and CDR2: SGHTA and FQGNSA. There are 14 residues in the CDR3.

This clone appeared a few times. The V and J genes are TRBV4-1 and TRBJ2-4; TRBD2 agrees at 10 bases. Germline trimming cut 0 bases from V and 1 base from J; bases unmatched to any gene: 9. Germline values: CDR1 MGHRA, CDR2 YSYEKL. This CDR3 is built from 19 residues. The CDR3 coding sequence is TGCGCCAGCAGCCAAGATCTAGCGGGGGCTAGGGGGGCCAAAAACATTCAGTACTTC. Residues: CASSQDLAGARGAKNIQYF.

The V and J genes are TRBV6-5 and TRBJ1-2; D is perhaps TRBD1 (6 bases). The CDR3 runs to 13 residues. Germline V gives CDR1 MNHEY, CDR2 SVGAGI. The V and J ends lost 5 bases and 7 bases respectively, with 14 bases between them. DNA of the CDR3: TGTGCCAGCAGTACAGGGCCTAAAGGTGGCTACACCTTC. Protein: CASSTGPKGGYTF.

The rearrangement links TRBV5-6 to TRBJ1-4; D not certain. Trimming cost V 4 bases and J 1 base, with 11 bases left between them. Germline V lookup: CDR1 SGHDT, CDR2 YYEEEE. This CDR3 is 15 amino acids long. The CDR3 bases are TGTGCCAGCAGCCCCGGGGATAGAACTAATGAAAAACTGTTTTTT. Its translation is CASSPGDRTNEKLFF.

The V gene is TRBV19, the J gene TRBJ2-6; possibly TRBD1 for D (6 bases). V lost 7 bases to trimming and J lost 2 bases, with 12 bases between them. This CDR3 has 15 residues. Germline CDR1 and CDR2: LNHDA and SQIVND (reference sequence). CDR3 DNA sequence: TGTGCCAGTAATCTGGGGGCAGCTGGGGCCAACGTCCTGACTTTC. Protein: CASNLGAAGANVLTF.

The rearrangement uses TRBV19 and TRBJ1-5, with a tentative D call TRBD1 (5 bases). Trimming left V 7 bases short and J 0 bases short, with 7 bases between. In germline, CDR1 is LNHDA, CDR2 SQIVND (reference sequence). The CDR3 covers 13 residues. Here the CDR3 reads CASKGYSNQPQHF. The CDR3 DNA reads TGTGCCAGTAAGGGGTATAGCAATCAGCCCCAGCATTTT. The full variable domain, in which reference TRBV19 and TRBJ1-5 provide the parts outside the CDR3, is DGGITQSPKYLFRKEGQNVTLSCEQNLNHDAMYWYRQDPGQGLRLIYYSQIVNDFQKGDIAEGYSVSREKKESFPLTVTSAQKNPTAFYLCASKGYSNQPQHFGDGTRLSIL.

This clone was detected once. J is TRBJ2-3 and V is TRBV11-3; 14 bases are shared with TRBD2. V lost 3 bases to trimming and J lost 6 bases; unmatched junction nucleotides: 5. The CDR3 length is 16 residues. Germline assignment: CDR1 SGHNT and CDR2 YENEEA. The CDR3: CASSLTSGGVQDTQYF. Here the CDR3 DNA reads TGTGCCAGCAGCTTGACTAGCGGGGGGGTTCAGGATACGCAGTATTTT.

The genes are TRBV12-5 and TRBJ1-2; D remains unclear. The V end lost 1 base, the J end lost 6 bases, and 6 bases lay between the germline ends. The germline gives CDR1 LGHNT, CDR2 FRNRAP. The CDR3 consists of 12 residues. CDR3 in amino acids: CASGLAVDGYTF. As DNA, the CDR3 is TGTGCTAGTGGTTTGGCGGTGGATGGCTACACCTTC.

Here the CDR3 DNA reads TGTGCCAGCATCCTACAGAGCTCCTACAATGAGCAGTTCTTC. Its translation is CASILQSSYNEQFF. This chain uses TRBV7-9 with TRBJ2-1; D gene uncertain. Trimming pared 7 bases from V and 0 bases from J, leaving 10 bases between. CDR1 is SEHNR and CDR2 is FQNEAQ in the germline V gene (reference sequence). The CDR3 has 14 amino acids.

This clone was found many times. V and J are TRBV13 and TRBJ1-2; possibly TRBD1 for D (5 bases). CDR1 and CDR2 (germline): PRHDT, FYEKMQ (reference sequence). The CDR3 contains 13 residues. The V end was cut by 5 bases, the J end by 4 bases, with 11 bases between. CDR3 sequence reads: CASSDDRVYGYTF. CDR3 in DNA: TGTGCCAGCAGCGATGACAGAGTCTATGGCTACACCTTC.

The CDR3 nucleotides are TGTGCCAGTACCCCCGGGTTGGTGAACACTGAAGCTTTCTTT. It is translated as CASTPGLVNTEAFF. The chain couples TRBV19 to TRBJ1-1, with no clear D. Trimming shortened V by 7 bases and J by 0 bases, and 12 bases separated the two germline ends. The CDR3 is made up of 14 amino acids. Looked up from germline, CDR1 is LNHDA and CDR2 is SQIVND (reference sequence).

The chain links TRBV5-4 to TRBJ2-7; 10 bases agree with TRBD1. Germline CDR1 and CDR2: SGHNT and YYREEE (reference sequence). The J segment lost 2 bases and the V segment lost 0 bases, leaving 2 bases of the junction unmatched. The CDR3 sequence is 15 residues long. The CDR3 here is CASSLGTGGAYEQYV. CDR3 DNA sequence: TGTGCCAGCAGCTTGGGGACAGGGGGGGCCTACGAGCAGTACGTC.

The J gene is TRBJ2-2, the V gene TRBV9, with D perhaps TRBD2 (5 bases). The CDR3 is 14 residues long. The germline V gene has CDR1 SGDLS and CDR2 YYNGEE. V lost 6 bases and J 0 bases, leaving 9 bases between the germline ends. The CDR3 DNA is TGTGCCAGCACCCGGGGAACGAACACCGGGGAGCTGTTTTTT. Its translation is CASTRGTNTGELFF.

This clone was found once. The V call is TRBV11-2, the J call TRBJ1-1; 11 bases align to TRBD1. Germline V gives CDR1 SGHAT, CDR2 FQNNGV. The trim removed 5 bases at V and 11 bases at J, leaving 10 bases unmatched. The CDR3 covers 14 residues. As DNA, the CDR3 is TGTGCCAGCAGCAGCCGGACAGGGGGCCAGGCGGCTTTCTTT. Translation: CASSSRTGGQAAFF.

This clone has only one observation. V usage is TRBV25-1 and J usage is TRBJ2-2; the D gene is possibly TRBD1 (6 bases). V was shortened by 5 bases and J by 3 bases, with 13 bases between the two germline ends. The CDR3 is 15 residues long. Germline CDR1 and CDR2: MGHDK and SYGVNS. The CDR3 bases are TGTGCCAGCAGTAAACAGGGTCTACACACCGGGGAGCTGTTTTTT. Translation gives CASSKQGLHTGELFF.

The genes are TRBV7-3 and TRBJ1-2; D uncertain. This CDR3 contains 16 residues. V lost 2 bases, J lost 0 bases, and 13 bases lay in between. Germline lookup yields CDR1 SGHTA and CDR2 FQGTGA. CDR3 coding DNA: TGTGCCAGCAGCTTATCCGGCGGCAACCCTAACTATGGCTACACCTTC. Translated, it gives CASSLSGGNPNYGYTF.

The chain recombines TRBV11-3 with TRBJ1-1; D not certain. This CDR3 contains 17 residues. V lost 1 base and J lost 4, with 19 bases in between. Germline loops: CDR1 SGHNT, CDR2 YENEEA. The CDR3 nucleotides read TGTGCCAGCAGCTTAGTCTTTTCTTCGGGGTTTGGCACTGAAGCTTTCTTT. This translates into CASSLVFSSGFGTEAFF. The variable domain in full, completed from reference TRBV11-3 and TRBJ1-1, reads EAGVVQSPRYKIIEKKQPVAFWCNPISGHNTLYWYLQNLGQGPELLIRYENEEAVDDSQLPKDRFSAERLKGVDSTLKIQPAELGDSAVYLCASSLVFSSGFGTEAFFGQGTRLTVV.

The chain carries TRBV25-1 and TRBJ2-3; D unclear. Looked up from germline, CDR1 is MGHDK and CDR2 is SYGVNS. V was clipped by 0 bases and J by 7 bases, with 5 bases between them. The CDR3 spans 12 residues. The DNA of the CDR3 is TGTGCCAGCAGTGAATACCCAAATACGCAGTATTTT. Protein: CASSEYPNTQYF. The full variable domain, rest sourced from reference TRBV25-1 and TRBJ2-3, is EADIYQTPRYLVIGTGKKITLECSQTMGHDKMYWYQQDPGMELHLIHYSYGVNSTEKGDLSSESTVSRIRTEHFPLTLESARPSHTSQYLCASSEYPNTQYFGPGTRLTVL.